This TCR beta chain comes out of a study of cytomegalovirus exposure and HLA in healthy donors. V was pared by 5 bases and J by 6 bases, with 6 bases of the junction left unmatched. This CDR3 has 14 amino acids. Germline V gives CDR1 ENHRY, CDR2 SYGVKD. About this clone itself: The antigen remains unidentified.

60 Vbeta and 13 Jbeta primers were used in PCR. TCRdb's copy holds only in-frame clones and misses some; the assay was immunoSEQ multiplex PCR. The sample yields a few hundred thousand clones, approximately 80% seen once. Whole-study results and caveats: Later, TCR association rates were found to vary by HLA locus, highest for DRB1 and lowest for HLA-C. According to reports, the classifier identified cytomegalovirus status with high specificity and sensitivity.

The sequence was collected from a girl aged 5 to 17 in good health and CMV-seronegative. V usage is TRBV10-3 and J usage is TRBJ2-5; the match to TRBD2 covers 10 bases. Sequencing input: PBMCs. CDR3 residues: CAISPERGGQTQYF. CDR3 coding DNA: TGTGCCATCAGTCCCGAGCGGGGGGGCCAGACCCAGTACTTC.